The rows below give T cell receptor beta chains drawn from one sample of a study of lymphopenia after photon versus proton radiotherapy. The table came from immunoSEQ multiplex PCR; TCRdb's copy has only in-frame clones and leaves some out. The table has some 70,000 clones, 85% to 90% seen once. This specimen consisted of peripheral blood, obtained from a patient treated with proton-based radiotherapy. These receptors all stem from a man aged 80 or over with esophageal cancer. Both conserved end residues are part of each CDR3. Each record gives: CDR3 protein, CDR3 DNA, J gene, D gene, CDR3 length, V gene, clone size. D genes are given only for firm matches. Rows give clone size only sometimes, using once, few, many, or a class for an expanded clone.

cdr3_aa: CASSLRLGPYEQYF; cdr3_nt: TGTGCCAGCAGCTTAAGGTTGGGGCCCTACGAGCAGTACTTC; j_call: TRBJ2-7; d_call: NA; cdr3_length: 14; v_call: TRBV7-8; clone_size: NA
cdr3_aa: CASSIRRGGTDTQYF; cdr3_nt: TGTGCCAGTAGTATAAGACGGGGGGGCACAGATACGCAGTATTTT; j_call: TRBJ2-3; d_call: TRBD2; cdr3_length: 15; v_call: TRBV19; clone_size: NA
cdr3_aa: CASSQDPLIFYGYTF; cdr3_nt: TGCGCCAGCAGCCAAGATCCCCTAATCTTCTATGGCTACACCTTC; j_call: TRBJ1-2; d_call: NA; cdr3_length: 15; v_call: TRBV4-1; clone_size: NA
cdr3_aa: CASSAGTIEQFF; cdr3_nt: TGCGCCAGCAGCGCGGGGACAATTGAGCAGTTCTTC; j_call: TRBJ2-1; d_call: NA; cdr3_length: 12; v_call: TRBV5-1; clone_size: NA
cdr3_aa: CASSQGAGTNTIYF; cdr3_nt: TGCGCCAGCAGCCAAGGAGCGGGTACAAACACCATATATTTT; j_call: TRBJ1-3; d_call: NA; cdr3_length: 14; v_call: TRBV4-1; clone_size: NA
cdr3_aa: CAISESRLAGEQYF; cdr3_nt: TGTGCCATCAGTGAGTCGAGACTAGCTGGCGAGCAGTACTTC; j_call: TRBJ2-7; d_call: TRBD2; cdr3_length: 14; v_call: TRBV10-3; clone_size: NA
cdr3_aa: CASSPPGTGGAEQYF; cdr3_nt: TGTGCCAGCAGCCCCCCCGGGACAGGGGGCGCCGAGCAGTACTTC; j_call: TRBJ2-7; d_call: TRBD1; cdr3_length: 15; v_call: TRBV7-9; clone_size: NA
cdr3_aa: CASSSRPPLLAQYF; cdr3_nt: TGTGCCAGCAGCTCGCGACCCCCCCTCCTGGCCCAGTACTTC; j_call: TRBJ2-5; d_call: NA; cdr3_length: 14; v_call: TRBV5-8; clone_size: NA
cdr3_aa: CASSILTTGGGETQYF; cdr3_nt: TGTGCCAGTAGTATCCTAACGACAGGCGGCGGTGAGACCCAGTACTTC; j_call: TRBJ2-5; d_call: NA; cdr3_length: 16; v_call: TRBV19; clone_size: NA
cdr3_aa: CASSNSDNSYNEQFF; cdr3_nt: TGTGCCAGTAGTAACTCAGACAATTCCTACAATGAGCAGTTCTTC; j_call: TRBJ2-1; d_call: NA; cdr3_length: 15; v_call: TRBV19; clone_size: NA
cdr3_aa: CASSPGPSTDTQYF; cdr3_nt: TGTGCCAGTAGCCCGGGCCCTTCCACAGATACGCAGTATTTT; j_call: TRBJ2-3; d_call: NA; cdr3_length: 14; v_call: TRBV19; clone_size: NA
cdr3_aa: CASSLPGGYEQYF; cdr3_nt: TGTGCCAGCAGCTTACCGGGTGGCTACGAGCAGTACTTC; j_call: TRBJ2-7; d_call: NA; cdr3_length: 13; v_call: TRBV11-3; clone_size: NA
cdr3_aa: CASSLVEGRSPLHF; cdr3_nt: TGTGCCAGCAGCTTGGTGGAGGGTCGGTCACCCCTCCACTTT; j_call: TRBJ1-6; d_call: NA; cdr3_length: 14; v_call: TRBV5-5; clone_size: NA
cdr3_aa: CATFRLAGAGMEQYF; cdr3_nt: TGTGCCACCTTTCGCCTAGCGGGGGCGGGGATGGAGCAGTACTTC; j_call: TRBJ2-7; d_call: TRBD2; cdr3_length: 15; v_call: TRBV27; clone_size: NA
cdr3_aa: CASRDPGVGQETQYF; cdr3_nt: TGTGCCAGCAGGGATCCAGGGGTGGGCCAAGAGACCCAGTACTTC; j_call: TRBJ2-5; d_call: NA; cdr3_length: 15; v_call: TRBV6-5; clone_size: once
cdr3_aa: CASSLDRLGRDYEQYF; cdr3_nt: TGTGCCAGCAGCTTAGATCGACTCGGTCGGGACTACGAGCAGTACTTC; j_call: TRBJ2-7; d_call: NA; cdr3_length: 16; v_call: TRBV7-9; clone_size: NA
cdr3_aa: CASSLRHTGELFF; cdr3_nt: TGTGCCAGCAGCTTAAGGCACACCGGGGAGCTGTTTTTT; j_call: TRBJ2-2; d_call: NA; cdr3_length: 13; v_call: TRBV7-9; clone_size: NA
cdr3_aa: CSVGRDPYLNTEAFF; cdr3_nt: TGCAGCGTTGGGCGGGATCCCTATTTGAACACTGAAGCTTTCTTT; j_call: TRBJ1-1; d_call: NA; cdr3_length: 15; v_call: TRBV29-1; clone_size: NA
cdr3_aa: CASSPLPSGETEQYF; cdr3_nt: TGTGCCAGTAGCCCCCTCCCTAGCGGAGAAACCGAGCAGTACTTC; j_call: TRBJ2-7; d_call: TRBD2; cdr3_length: 15; v_call: TRBV19; clone_size: NA
cdr3_aa: CATGRGATYNEQFF; cdr3_nt: TGTGCCACCGGGAGAGGGGCTACCTACAATGAGCAGTTCTTC; j_call: TRBJ2-1; d_call: NA; cdr3_length: 14; v_call: TRBV7-9; clone_size: NA
cdr3_aa: CASSFYQGRGNYGYTF; cdr3_nt: TGTGCCAGCAGTTTTTACCAGGGCAGGGGGAACTATGGCTACACCTTC; j_call: TRBJ1-2; d_call: TRBD1; cdr3_length: 16; v_call: TRBV27; clone_size: NA
cdr3_aa: CASSIGTHSQETQYF; cdr3_nt: TGTGCCAGCAGCATCGGGACCCATTCTCAAGAGACCCAGTACTTC; j_call: TRBJ2-5; d_call: NA; cdr3_length: 15; v_call: TRBV7-2; clone_size: NA
cdr3_aa: CASSLSPTLAKNIQYF; cdr3_nt: TGTGCCAGCAGCTTAAGCCCGACCTTAGCCAAAAACATTCAGTACTTC; j_call: TRBJ2-4; d_call: NA; cdr3_length: 16; v_call: TRBV7-9; clone_size: NA
cdr3_aa: CASSLVIGEGNEQFF; cdr3_nt: TGTGCCAGCAGCTTAGTTATAGGGGAGGGGAATGAGCAGTTCTTC; j_call: TRBJ2-1; d_call: TRBD2; cdr3_length: 15; v_call: TRBV11-2; clone_size: NA
cdr3_aa: CASSEVNVGGYQNIQYF; cdr3_nt: TGTGCCAGCAGTGAAGTGAACGTCGGAGGGTACCAAAACATTCAGTACTTC; j_call: TRBJ2-4; d_call: NA; cdr3_length: 17; v_call: TRBV6-1; clone_size: NA
cdr3_aa: CASSPSHTARTQYF; cdr3_nt: TGTGCCAGCAGTCCATCCCACACAGCGCGGACCCAGTACTTC; j_call: TRBJ2-5; d_call: NA; cdr3_length: 14; v_call: TRBV6-5; clone_size: NA
cdr3_aa: CASSVPFGNTIYF; cdr3_nt: TGTGCCAGCAGCGTACCATTTGGAAACACCATATATTTT; j_call: TRBJ1-3; d_call: NA; cdr3_length: 13; v_call: TRBV9; clone_size: NA
cdr3_aa: CASSNPGGRIHEQYF; cdr3_nt: TGCGCCAGCAGTAACCCCGGGGGGCGGATACACGAGCAGTACTTC; j_call: TRBJ2-7; d_call: NA; cdr3_length: 15; v_call: TRBV6-6; clone_size: NA
cdr3_aa: CALQGAGETQYF; cdr3_nt: TGTGCCCTACAGGGGGCAGGGGAGACCCAGTACTTC; j_call: TRBJ2-5; d_call: TRBD1; cdr3_length: 12; v_call: TRBV7-9; clone_size: NA